The rows below give T cell receptor beta chains drawn from one sample of a study of ipilimumab plus nivolumab after autologous stem cell transplantation. The repertoire was sequenced with immunoSEQ multiplex PCR; TCRdb's copy has only in-frame clones and lacks some. The sample yields fewer than 25,000 clones, about four fifths seen once. Material: PBMCs, obtained in a trial of ipilimumab plus nivolumab as post-transplant consolidation. These receptor sequences come from a male donor with diffuse large B-cell lymphoma. Both conserved end residues are part of each CDR3. D genes are given only for firm matches. A clone size is listed for some rows: how often the clone was seen (once, few, many), or a class if it is expanded.

d_gene	abundance	v_gene	j_gene	CDR3aa	CDR3nt
-	-	TRBV11-2	TRBJ2-7	CASSLGPEAREQYF	TGTGCCAGCAGCTTAGGCCCGGAGGCTCGCGAGCAGTACTTC
-	-	TRBV28	TRBJ2-7	CASSSMDSYEQYF	TGTGCCAGCAGTTCTATGGACAGCTACGAGCAGTACTTC
-	-	TRBV7-2	TRBJ2-7	CASSLAGSAYEQYF	TGTGCCAGCAGCCTGGCAGGGAGCGCCTACGAGCAGTACTTC
-	-	TRBV18	TRBJ1-5	CASSLSREGNQPQHF	TGTGCCAGCTCCCTCTCTCGGGAAGGCAATCAGCCCCAGCATTTT
-	-	TRBV11-3	TRBJ2-3	CASSLGSRSTQYF	TGTGCCAGCAGCTTAGGGTCGAGGAGTACGCAGTATTTT
-	-	TRBV5-1	TRBJ2-3	CASSLDRRTSTDTQYF	TGCGCCAGCAGCTTGGATAGGAGAACTAGCACAGATACGCAGTATTTT
-	-	TRBV27	TRBJ2-7	CASSLYGGESYEQYF	TGTGCCAGCAGTTTATATGGGGGCGAGAGCTACGAGCAGTACTTC
-	-	TRBV27	TRBJ1-5	CASSSSTAIKPQHF	TGTGCCAGCAGTTCCTCGACAGCGATCAAGCCCCAGCATTTT
-	-	TRBV4-1	TRBJ2-7	CASSQENSIYEQYF	TGCGCCAGCAGCCAAGAAAATAGTATCTACGAGCAGTACTTC
-	-	TRBV5-5	TRBJ1-3	CASSIGRANSGNTIYF	TGTGCCAGCAGCATAGGCAGGGCCAACTCTGGAAACACCATATATTTT
-	-	TRBV5-6	TRBJ1-1	CASSLVSNTEAFF	TGTGCCAGCAGCTTGGTATCGAACACTGAAGCTTTCTTT
TRBD1	-	TRBV7-2	TRBJ2-7	CASSPGTAKSSYEQYF	TGTGCCAGCAGCCCGGGGACAGCGAAAAGCTCCTACGAGCAGTACTTC
TRBD1	-	TRBV11-3	TRBJ1-2	CASSLAKQGADSTNYGYTF	TGTGCCAGCAGCTTAGCAAAACAGGGGGCTGATTCCACTAACTATGGCTACACCTTC
TRBD1	-	TRBV13	TRBJ2-3	CASSFLRGLSTDTQYF	TGTGCCAGCAGCTTCCTCAGGGGGCTGAGCACAGATACGCAGTATTTT
-	-	TRBV27	TRBJ1-5	CASSYGSNQPQHF	TGTGCCAGCAGTTACGGGAGCAATCAGCCCCAGCATTTT
-	-	TRBV19	TRBJ1-5	CASSIDGGYSNQPQHF	TGTGCCAGTAGTATAGACGGCGGGTATAGCAATCAGCCCCAGCATTTT
TRBD2	-	TRBV7-2	TRBJ2-7	CASSPSSGSYEQYF	TGTGCCAGCAGCCCCTCTAGCGGCTCCTACGAGCAGTACTTC
-	few	TRBV27	TRBJ2-1	CASSSASAGFYNEQFF	TGTGCCAGCAGTTCTGCGTCGGCGGGGTTCTACAATGAGCAGTTCTTC
-	-	TRBV7-9	TRBJ1-1	CASSTGHPGVGTEAFF	TGTGCCAGCAGCACGGGACATCCTGGTGTGGGCACTGAAGCTTTCTTT
-	-	TRBV5-6	TRBJ2-3	CASRLDDQTQYF	TGTGCCAGCAGACTAGATGATCAAACGCAGTATTTT
TRBD1	-	TRBV5-5	TRBJ2-7	CASSFQGATYEQYF	TGTGCCAGCAGCTTTCAGGGGGCAACCTACGAGCAGTACTTC
-	-	TRBV30	TRBJ2-6	CAWSVQMAGANVLTF	TGTGCCTGGAGTGTACAAATGGCTGGGGCCAACGTCCTGACTTTC
-	-	TRBV10-3	TRBJ2-1	CAISERRNSGYNEQFF	TGTGCCATCAGTGAGAGGAGGAATAGCGGTTACAATGAGCAGTTCTTC
-	large	TRBV6-5	TRBJ1-1	CASMESPTEAFF	TGTGCCAGCATGGAATCCCCGACTGAAGCTTTCTTT
-	-	TRBV5-6	TRBJ1-2	CASSLVAGANYGYTF	TGTGCCAGCAGCTTGGTGGCAGGGGCTAACTATGGCTACACCTTC
-	few	TRBV18	TRBJ1-1	CASSQMNTEAFF	TGTGCCAGCTCACAGATGAACACTGAAGCTTTCTTT
-	-	TRBV4-1	TRBJ2-1	CASTRPLPSGAYEQFF	TGCGCCAGCACCCGACCGCTTCCGTCGGGGGCCTATGAGCAGTTCTTC
-	-	TRBV4-2	TRBJ1-4	CASSQDKGGSEKLFF	TGTGCCAGCAGCCAAGATAAGGGTGGTAGTGAAAAACTGTTTTTT
-	medium-sized	TRBV6-1	TRBJ2-7	CASSEGDPGYEQYF	TGTGCCAGCAGTGAAGGGGATCCGGGGTACGAGCAGTACTTC
-	-	TRBV11-3	TRBJ2-2	CASSLDAGELFF	TGTGCCAGCAGCTTAGATGCCGGGGAGCTGTTTTTT
-	-	TRBV21-1	TRBJ2-7	CASSKWGVRDSYEQYF	TGTGCCAGCAGCAAATGGGGGGTGAGGGACTCCTACGAGCAGTACTTC
-	medium-sized	TRBV5-1	TRBJ2-7	CASSEDPQGGYEQYF	TGCGCCAGCAGCGAGGACCCTCAGGGGGGCTACGAGCAGTACTTC
-	few	TRBV7-9	TRBJ1-1	CASTDSTNTEAFF	TGTGCCAGCACCGACAGTACGAACACTGAAGCTTTCTTT
TRBD2	few	TRBV15	TRBJ2-5	CATSRGRGEETQYF	TGTGCCACCAGCAGAGGTCGGGGGGAAGAGACCCAGTACTTC
-	-	TRBV15	TRBJ1-6	CATSRVRVGNSPLHF	TGTGCCACCAGCAGAGTTCGGGTGGGGAATTCACCCCTCCACTTT
-	-	TRBV7-9	TRBJ2-7	CASSLLGEAPEDEQYF	TGTGCCAGCAGCTTACTCGGGGAAGCGCCTGAGGACGAGCAGTACTTC
-	once	TRBV30	TRBJ2-5	CAWRYFGIQETQYF	TGTGCCTGGAGATATTTTGGCATCCAAGAGACCCAGTACTTC
TRBD1	-	TRBV10-3	TRBJ1-2	CAISAEGQVYGYTF	TGTGCCATCAGTGCGGAGGGACAGGTGTATGGCTACACCTTC
-	-	TRBV4-3	TRBJ1-4	CASSHRHPPTNEKLFF	TGCGCCAGCAGCCACCGACATCCTCCAACTAATGAAAAACTGTTTTTT
TRBD1	-	TRBV19	TRBJ2-7	CASSKKGTASYEQYF	TGTGCCAGTAGTAAAAAAGGGACAGCCTCCTACGAGCAGTACTTC
-	-	TRBV6-6	TRBJ1-3	CASSYALDTIYF	TGTGCCAGCAGTTACGCACTGGACACCATATATTTT
-	-	TRBV6-4	TRBJ2-5	CASSEEVRGTQYF	TGTGCCAGCAGTGAGGAAGTGCGTGGGACCCAGTACTTC
TRBD2	-	TRBV6-1	TRBJ2-1	CASSELAGGYNEQFF	TGTGCCAGCAGTGAACTAGCGGGAGGGTACAATGAGCAGTTCTTC
-	-	TRBV11-2	TRBJ2-1	CASSLGSRADEQFF	TGTGCCAGCAGCTTAGGAAGCCGGGCGGATGAGCAGTTCTTC
TRBD2	-	TRBV4-2	TRBJ2-1	CASSQMGPGGLSTFF	TGTGCCAGCAGCCAAATGGGCCCGGGGGGGTTATCGACGTTCTTC
-	-	TRBV5-5	TRBJ1-6	CASSWGQGWEGSPLHF	TGTGCCAGCAGCTGGGGTCAGGGCTGGGAAGGATCACCCCTCCACTTT
-	once	TRBV11-2	TRBJ1-4	CASNDQGTNEKLFF	TGTGCCAGCAACGACCAGGGAACTAATGAAAAACTGTTTTTT
TRBD2	-	TRBV7-2	TRBJ2-5	CASSKAGTSGMTQYF	TGTGCCAGCAGCAAAGCCGGGACTAGCGGGATGACCCAGTACTTC
-	-	TRBV29-1	TRBJ2-1	CSVQNNEQFF	TGCAGCGTCCAAAACAATGAGCAGTTCTTC
-	-	TRBV2	TRBJ1-5	CASSEGADFSNQPQHF	TGTGCCAGCAGTGAAGGGGCAGACTTTAGCAATCAGCCCCAGCATTTT
-	-	TRBV6-1	TRBJ1-3	CASSGSGSSGNTIYF	TGTGCCAGCAGTGGATCGGGGAGCTCTGGAAACACCATATATTTT